These 30 T cell receptor beta chains were all obtained from the same sample, sequenced in a study of OX40 agonist ivuxolimab in advanced cancers. Only in-frame clones appear in the TCRdb table, and some are missing; sequencing was by immunoSEQ multiplex PCR. The table has tens of thousands of clones, about 88% seen once; the top ten hold around 13%. This specimen was CD4+ or CD8+ T cells sorted from blood, taken in a trial of the OX40 agonist ivuxolimab. The receptors originated from an adult with an advanced solid tumor such as melanoma, head and neck, liver or kidney cancer.

The V and J genes are TRBV20-1 and TRBJ2-3; D is ambiguous. With 3 bases removed from V and 6 bases from J, the gap between germline ends came to 7 bases. Germline CDR1 DFQATT, CDR2 SNEGSKA (reference sequence). The CDR3 contains 11 residues. This CDR3 is CSARALDTQYF. The CDR3 DNA follows: TGCAGTGCTAGGGCTCTGGATACGCAGTATTTT.

Only a few counts were recorded for this clone. The rearrangement links TRBV9 to TRBJ1-1, with D unclear. Trimming pared 0 bases from V and 2 bases from J, leaving 8 bases between. Germline values: CDR1 SGDLS, CDR2 YYNGEE. This CDR3 contains 14 residues. CDR3 region: CASSVGGANTEAFF. CDR3 coding DNA: TGTGCCAGCAGCGTAGGGGGAGCCAACACTGAAGCTTTCTTT.

This chain joins TRBV27 and TRBJ2-7, with TRBD1 identical over 12 bases. Trimming cost V 5 bases and J 5 bases; bases outside gene matches: 4. Germline-derived CDR1 and CDR2 are MNHEY and SMNVEV (reference sequence). This CDR3 contains 14 residues. This CDR3 reads CASSPGTGGHEQYF. The CDR3 DNA is TGTGCCAGCAGTCCCGGGACAGGGGGCCACGAGCAGTACTTC.

The chain has TRBV1 and TRBJ2-2; no DNA check was done on the table's D call, TRBD2. TRBV1 is flagged as a pseudogene. The CDR3 runs 16 residues. In DNA form, the CDR3 reads TGCACCAGCAGCCAAGTTAGACTAGCGGGAACCGGGGAGCTGTTTTTT. Protein sequence: CTSSQVRLAGTGELFF.

This clone was seen a single time. This rearrangement joins TRBV7-9 to TRBJ2-7; D perhaps matches TRBD2 (5 bases). This CDR3 spans 11 amino acids. Germline V CDR1 and CDR2: SEHNR, FQNEAQ (reference sequence). V was cut by 2 bases and J by 7 bases, with 6 bases left in between. CDR3 protein: CASSLTGEQYF. The CDR3 DNA is TGTGCCAGCAGCTTAACGGGGGAGCAGTACTTC.

V and J are TRBV28 and TRBJ1-2, with 9 nucleotides matching TRBD1. This CDR3 has 14 amino acids. In germline, CDR1 is MDHEN, CDR2 SYDVKM. The V gene end was trimmed by 6 bases and the J gene end by 7 bases; junction bases not matched to a gene: 9. DNA for the CDR3: TGTGCCAGCAGCTCCTCCGGGACAGGGCTTGGCTACACCTTC. Translating gives CASSSSGTGLGYTF.

CDR3 region: CASSRDSTDTQYF. The CDR3, as DNA: TGTGCCAGCAGCCGTGACAGCACAGATACGCAGTATTTT. J is TRBJ2-3 and V is TRBV28, with D uncertain. The V end was cut by 6 bases, the J end by 0 bases, with 7 bases between. The germline CDR1 and CDR2 sequences are MDHEN and SYDVKM. This CDR3 comprises 13 residues.

This chain uses TRBV27 with TRBJ2-7, with TRBD2 identical over 10 bases. Germline V gene sequence: CDR1 MNHEY, CDR2 SMNVEV (reference sequence). The CDR3 length is 15 residues. Trimming took 5 bases from V and 2 from J; bases not matched to a gene: 6. The CDR3 sequence: CASSTLLAGPYEQYF. The DNA for the CDR3 is TGTGCCAGCAGTACCCTACTAGCGGGGCCCTACGAGCAGTACTTC.

As to this clone: One junction end does not reproduce the germline sequence, and a read error may be involved. The chain couples TRBV7-7 to TRBJ2-1; D unresolved. Germline lookup yields CDR1 SSHAT and CDR2 FNYEAQ (reference sequence). The CDR3 length is 13 residues. The CDR3: CASSFGGFNEQFF. Written as DNA, the CDR3 is TGTGCTAGCAGCTTCGGCGGATTCAATGAGCAGTTCTTC.

J is TRBJ1-5 and V is TRBV5-6; TRBD1 might be the D (6 bases). Trimming removed 4 bases from V and 6 bases from J, with 17 bases in between. This CDR3 region has 15 residues. Germline V gene lookup returns CDR1 SGHDT and CDR2 YYEEEE. Here the CDR3 reads CASSLTGRGAQPQHF. CDR3 bases: TGTGCCAGCAGCCTGACCGGCAGGGGTGCTCAGCCCCAGCATTTT.

This chain joins TRBV7-8 and TRBJ2-1; 11 positions match TRBD2. From germline, CDR1 is SGHVS and CDR2 FQNEAQ. V was pared by 1 base and J by 2 bases, with 7 bases of the junction left unmatched. CDR3 size: 18 residues. The CDR3 DNA reads as TGTGCCAGCAGCTTAGGTAGCGGGAGGGCCAGGGCCTACAATGAGCAGTTCTTC. It encodes CASSLGSGRARAYNEQFF.

J is TRBJ2-3 and V is TRBV6-5; 13 positions match TRBD2. This CDR3 comprises 16 residues. After removal of 4 bases from V and 4 bases from J, the junction contained 5 bases not matched to a gene. CDR1 and CDR2 from the germline V gene are MNHEY and SVGAGI. This chain's CDR3 is CASSWGLAGSPDTQYF. In nucleotides, the CDR3 is TGTGCCAGCAGTTGGGGACTAGCGGGGTCCCCAGATACGCAGTATTTT.

The table lists this clone with a count of one. The J gene is TRBJ2-1, the V gene TRBV13; D is ambiguous. This CDR3 is 17 amino acids long. Trimming pared 5 bases from V and 5 bases from J, leaving 22 bases between. Germline V gives CDR1 PRHDT, CDR2 FYEKMQ (reference sequence). CDR3 nucleotides: TGTGCCAGCAGCCAACTCCCTTGGGCGACGAAGAACAATGAGCAGTTCTTC. The encoded protein is CASSQLPWATKNNEQFF.

The CDR3 is CASSFTAGGTDTQYF. The DNA of the CDR3 is TGTGCCAGCAGTTTTACGGCGGGAGGCACAGATACGCAGTATTTT. This sequence joins TRBV6-6 and TRBJ2-3, with TRBD2 matching 7 bases. V lost 4 bases, J lost 1 base, and 5 bases stayed unmatched. CDR3 size: 15 residues. In germline, CDR1 is MNHNY, CDR2 SVGAGI (reference sequence).

V and J are TRBV7-2 and TRBJ2-7; no firm D call. CDR1 and CDR2 (germline): SGHTA, FQGNSA. There are 12 residues in the CDR3. Trimming stripped 5 bases from V and 7 bases from J, with 12 bases between. In nucleotides, the CDR3 is TGTGCCAGCAGCCCGCACCTTTGGGAGCAGTACTTC. This encodes CASSPHLWEQYF.

The chain carries TRBV5-6 and TRBJ2-2; either TRBD1 or TRBD2 may supply D (5 bases each). Germline CDR1 reads SGHDT; CDR2 reads YYEEEE. V dropped 4 bases and J dropped 2 bases, with 15 bases sitting between them. CDR3 size: 16 residues. The CDR3 DNA follows: TGTGCCAGCAGCCCTGGGGGTAGCCCAAACACCGGGGAGCTGTTTTTT. Translated: CASSPGGSPNTGELFF.

The rearrangement uses TRBV7-9 and TRBJ2-5, with 12 bases aligning to TRBD2. The J segment lost 0 bases and the V segment lost 5 bases, leaving 7 bases of the junction unmatched. Looked up from germline, CDR1 is SEHNR and CDR2 is FQNEAQ (reference sequence). This CDR3 has 17 amino acids. The CDR3 bases are TGTGCCAGCAGCGACGGGACTAGCGGGTTGTACCAAGAGACCCAGTACTTC. It translates to CASSDGTSGLYQETQYF.

V is TRBV4-3 and J is TRBJ1-2; D unclear. The CDR3 runs 16 residues. V lost 0 bases and J 1 base, leaving 12 bases between the germline ends. CDR1 is LGHNA, CDR2 YSLEER, per germline. CDR3 region: CASSQDFPGSNYGYTF. The CDR3 DNA reads as TGCGCCAGCAGCCAAGATTTCCCGGGTAGTAACTATGGCTACACCTTC.

This sequence joins TRBV5-6 and TRBJ2-2; D call uncertain. Germline CDR1 and CDR2: SGHDT and YYEEEE. V shed 0 bases and J shed 4 bases, with 10 bases lying between them. The CDR3 consists of 15 residues. The CDR3 region has the DNA TGTGCCAGCAGCTTGGCTAACCCGCGCACCGGGGAGCTGTTTTTT. The encoded protein is CASSLANPRTGELFF. The full variable domain, completed using reference TRBV5-6 and TRBJ2-2, is DAGVTQSPTHLIKTRGQQVTLRCSPKSGHDTVSWYQQALGQGPQFIFQYYEEEERQRGNFPDRFSGHQFPNYSSELNVNALLLGDSALYLCASSLANPRTGELFFGEGSRLTVL.

This clone was detected once. The rearrangement links TRBV4-1 to TRBJ2-7; no definite D call. This CDR3 has 14 amino acids. The germline V gene encodes CDR1 MGHRA and CDR2 YSYEKL. Trimming took 6 bases from V and 0 from J, leaving 12 bases between them. Here the CDR3 reads CASSLDPNSYEQYF. The CDR3 region has the DNA TGCGCCAGCAGTCTTGACCCCAACTCCTACGAGCAGTACTTC.

The rearrangement uses TRBV19 and TRBJ1-1; D may be TRBD1 (6 bases). Trimming cost V 6 bases and J 3 bases, with 14 bases left between them. This CDR3 has 14 residues. CDR1 is LNHDA, CDR2 SQIVND, per germline (reference sequence). For the CDR3, the DNA is TGTGCCAGTAGCTGGGGGCCGAGGGACACTGAAGCTTTCTTT. This gives the protein CASSWGPRDTEAFF.

The rearrangement links TRBV11-1 to TRBJ2-1; tentatively, D is TRBD2 (6 bases). V was clipped by 2 bases and J by 3 bases, with 14 bases between them. This CDR3 has 16 amino acids. The V gene's germline CDR1 is SGHAT and CDR2 FQDESV (reference sequence). This CDR3 reads CASSLLREAVYNEQFF. The CDR3 DNA follows: TGTGCCAGCAGCTTATTGCGGGAAGCGGTCTACAATGAGCAGTTCTTC.

This clone came up once. The gene calls are TRBV2 and TRBJ2-1; 8 nucleotides agree with TRBD2. From germline, CDR1 is SNHLY and CDR2 FYNNEI. V dropped 4 bases and J dropped 5; count of bases not matched to a gene: 7. This CDR3 is 15 amino acids long. The CDR3 here is CASSGVAGWDNEQFF. Written as DNA, the CDR3 is TGTGCCAGCAGTGGGGTAGCGGGATGGGACAATGAGCAGTTCTTC.

A few counts support this clone. The chain combines TRBV27 with TRBJ2-1; TRBD2 is a possible D gene (6 bases). V shed 3 bases and J shed 7 bases, with 13 bases lying between them. The CDR3 covers 14 residues. CDR1 is MNHEY and CDR2 is SMNVEV in the germline V gene (reference sequence). CDR3 DNA: TGTGCCAGCAGTTTCGGGGGAGCAGCAAATGAGCAGTTCTTC. Translating gives CASSFGGAANEQFF.

This clone was seen a few times. The chain recombines TRBV28 with TRBJ2-7; 9 positions match TRBD1. V was clipped by 3 bases and J by 1 base; unmatched bases: 7. This CDR3 contains 16 residues. Per germline, CDR1 MDHEN and CDR2 SYDVKM. CDR3 sequence: CASSLARTGDSYEQYF. The CDR3 nucleotides read TGTGCCAGCAGTTTGGCGAGGACAGGGGATTCCTACGAGCAGTACTTC.

The J gene is TRBJ2-7, the V gene TRBV5-4, with TRBD2 identical over 12 bases. V lost 0 bases and J lost 7; bases outside the gene matches: 5. This CDR3 is built from 15 residues. Germline CDR1 and CDR2: SGHNT and YYREEE (reference sequence). CDR3 amino acids: CASSLGSSGREEQYF. CDR3 bases: TGTGCCAGCAGCTTGGGGTCTAGCGGGAGGGAGGAGCAGTACTTC.

The chain combines TRBV9 with TRBJ1-4; no clear D gene. The germline CDR1 and CDR2 sequences are SGDLS and YYNGEE. Trimming removed 2 bases from V and 4 bases from J, with 6 bases in between. This CDR3 is built from 13 residues. The CDR3 spells CASSVADNEKLFF. CDR3 DNA: TGTGCCAGCAGCGTTGCAGATAATGAAAAACTGTTTTTT.

The V call is TRBV15, the J call TRBJ2-1; 14 nucleotides agree with TRBD2. Germline V CDR1 and CDR2: LNHNV, YYDKDF (reference sequence). The trim removed 5 bases at V and 9 bases at J, leaving 6 bases unmatched. This CDR3 is built from 15 residues. The CDR3 protein is CATSARLAGGGEQFF. CDR3 in DNA: TGTGCCACCAGCGCCCGACTAGCGGGAGGGGGTGAGCAGTTCTTC.

The gene calls are TRBV9 and TRBJ2-1; D gene unclear. V was trimmed by 1 base and J by 4 bases, leaving 9 bases between them. The CDR3 spans 14 residues. Germline V gene lookup returns CDR1 SGDLS and CDR2 YYNGEE. Written as DNA, the CDR3 is TGTGCCAGCAGCGTAATGTCCTCATACAATGAGCAGTTCTTC. The encoded protein is CASSVMSSYNEQFF.

This clone was seen only once. V is TRBV6-6 and J is TRBJ1-5; D is unresolved. Trimming removed 4 bases at V and 0 bases at J, with 7 bases between. This CDR3 contains 14 residues. Germline assignment: CDR1 MNHNY and CDR2 SVGAGI (reference sequence). The CDR3 spells CASSFTNSNQPQHF. CDR3 bases: TGTGCCAGCAGTTTCACTAATAGCAATCAGCCCCAGCATTTT.